This T cell receptor (beta chain) appears in the sequencing data of a study of shared clonotypes between healthy human individuals. General study findings and limits: It was the non-shared clonotypes that had lower generation probabilities than clonotypes shared by all four donors. Sharing across four donors was seen in roughly 5% of naive CD4 clonotypes. An effect of sequencing depth on clonotype sharing among donors was expected.

This clone was counted once. Its antigen is not known. Each replicate PCR on the sorted subsets used about 0.2 ug DNA (approximately 27,000 T cell genomes). Generated by immunoSEQ multiplex PCR, the TCRdb table keeps only in-frame clones and is missing some. The sample holds approximately 1.9 million clones, 93% seen once. The CDR3 length is 17 residues. The trim removed 2 bases at V and 3 bases at J, leaving 7 bases unmatched. Germline CDR1 is PRHDT and CDR2 is FYEKMQ (reference sequence). Naive CD8 cells lacked CD45RO, underwent positive selection for CCR7 and left out terminally differentiated effector memory CD45RA+ cells.

V usage is TRBV13 and J usage is TRBJ1-4; 9 bases agree with TRBD1. This clonotype was sampled from a man aged 18 to 29 in good health. Some clones in this sample may be carry-over from other donors' samples. Sequencing was performed on naive CD8+ T cells from PBMCs. In nucleotides, the CDR3 is TGTGCCAGCAGCTTATGGACAGGGGAGGAGGCTAATGAAAAACTGTTTTTT. As protein: CASSLWTGEEANEKLFF. The variable domain in full, with the rest retrieved from reference TRBV13 and TRBJ1-4, is AAGVIQSPRHLIKEKRETATLKCYPIPRHDTVYWYQQGPGQDPQFLISFYEKMQSDKGSIPDRFSAQQFSDYHSELNMSSLELGDSALYFCASSLWTGEEANEKLFFGSGTQLSVL.